This is a list of T cell receptor beta chains from one sample in a study of shared clonotypes between healthy human individuals. The protocol was immunoSEQ multiplex PCR, while the TCRdb copy is restricted to in-frame clones and leaves out a portion. The sample includes hundreds of thousands of clones, about 96% of them seen just once. Material: naive CD8+ T cells sorted from blood. The receptors here all came from a man aged 30 to 45 in good health. The CDR3 runs from the conserved cysteine through the conserved F or W. Fields, in order: J gene, clone size, D gene, V gene, CDR3 DNA, CDR3 protein. A D gene is named only where the DNA matches it firmly. Clone size is stated in some rows and not others, as once, few, many or a class when expanded.

TRBJ2-3,-,TRBD2,TRBV9,TGTGCCAGCAGCGTCTATCCAGCGGGAGCCCCAGATACGCAGTATTTT,CASSVYPAGAPDTQYF
TRBJ2-3,-,-,TRBV27,TGTGCCAGCAGTCGTCATACGCAGTATTTT,CASSRHTQYF
TRBJ2-7,-,TRBD1,TRBV7-9,TGTGCCAGCAGCTTAGTGGCAGGGGGTGGGGACGAGCAGTACTTC,CASSLVAGGGDEQYF
TRBJ2-3,-,-,TRBV7-3,TGTGCCAGCAGCTTAAATGGGGGAAGGGTTAGCACAGATACGCAGTATTTT,CASSLNGGRVSTDTQYF
TRBJ1-4,-,-,TRBV5-1,TGCGCCAGCAGCTTGGGGACAGATGAAAAACTGTTTTTT,CASSLGTDEKLFF
TRBJ2-7,-,TRBD2,TRBV27,TGTGCCAGCAGTTCGACGGCGGGAGGGCTTGCTCACGAGCAGTACTTC,CASSSTAGGLAHEQYF
TRBJ2-1,-,TRBD2,TRBV6-6,TGTGCCAGCAGTCTCCTAGCGGGAGGATACAATGAGCAGTTCTTC,CASSLLAGGYNEQFF
TRBJ2-1,-,TRBD2,TRBV5-1,TGCGCCAGCAGCTGGAAGACTAGCGGGAGTGATCGGTCCTACAATGAGCAGTTCTTC,CASSWKTSGSDRSYNEQFF
TRBJ1-2,few,-,TRBV9,TGTGCCAGCAGCCCATTCGACGGAGCTAACTATGGCTACACCTTC,CASSPFDGANYGYTF
TRBJ2-7,-,-,TRBV28,TGTGCCAGCAGTTTCGGCTGGAATGCCGCCTACGAGCAGTACTTC,CASSFGWNAAYEQYF
TRBJ2-1,once,-,TRBV15,TGTGCCACCAGCGGACTGCCCACTGGGCCCCGTGGATGGAATGAGCAGTTCTTC,CATSGLPTGPRGWNEQFF
TRBJ2-1,-,TRBD2,TRBV4-2,TGTGCCAGCAGCCAGAGCGGGAGCTATGAGCAGTTCTTC,CASSQSGSYEQFF
TRBJ1-3,-,TRBD1,TRBV29-1,TGCAGCGTTGAAGAACGGGCGGGGCGACAGGGGGCTGGAAACACCATATATTTT,CSVEERAGRQGAGNTIYF
TRBJ2-1,-,-,TRBV7-9,TGTGCCAGCAGCTTAAGGACTCTCTACAATGAGCAGTTCTTC,CASSLRTLYNEQFF
TRBJ2-1,-,-,TRBV13,TGTGCCAGCAGCTTCGGGGGCGGTTACAATGAGCAGTTCTTC,CASSFGGGYNEQFF
TRBJ1-3,-,-,TRBV5-1,TGCGCCAGCAGCCCCGGGACATCTGGAAACACCATATATTTT,CASSPGTSGNTIYF
TRBJ2-3,-,TRBD2,TRBV9,TGTGCCAGCAGCGTAGACGGGGGGGACCCCTATTACACAGATACGCAGTATTTT,CASSVDGGDPYYTDTQYF
TRBJ2-7,-,-,TRBV7-9,TGTGCCAGCAGCCCTCAGGGGATCCACGAGCAGTACTTC,CASSPQGIHEQYF
TRBJ2-7,-,-,TRBV29-1,TGCAGCGTTGAGGCAGGGTTGTCCTACGAGCAGTACTTC,CSVEAGLSYEQYF
TRBJ2-1,-,-,TRBV27,TGTGCCAGCAGCGCGGGTGTCTCCTACAATGAGCAGTTCTTC,CASSAGVSYNEQFF
TRBJ2-7,-,TRBD2,TRBV23-1,TGCGCCAGCAGTCAATCGGGGGAGCGGGAAACCTACGAGCAGTACTTC,CASSQSGERETYEQYF
TRBJ2-1,-,-,TRBV5-1,TGCGCCAGCAGCTTGGTTTTACGAGAGGAGCAGTTCTTC,CASSLVLREEQFF
TRBJ2-1,-,TRBD2,TRBV5-1,TGCGCCAGCAGCGGGCGGGGGGCTTACAATGAGCAGTTCTTC,CASSGRGAYNEQFF
TRBJ2-2,-,TRBD1,TRBV7-9,TGTGCCAGCAGCTCCTGGACAGGGGTTGTCGGGGAGCTGTTTTTT,CASSSWTGVVGELFF
TRBJ2-7,-,-,TRBV6-1,TGTGCCAGCAGTGACCGGCGGGAACGGTCCCACGAGCAGTACTTC,CASSDRRERSHEQYF
TRBJ2-1,-,-,TRBV6-5,TGTGCCAGCGGGATACGGGGAAATGAGCAGTTCTTC,CASGIRGNEQFF
TRBJ1-1,-,TRBD1,TRBV9,TGTGCCAGCAGCGTCAGCTCGCAGGGGGCTAGCACTGAAGCTTTCTTT,CASSVSSQGASTEAFF
TRBJ2-1,once,TRBD2,TRBV6-5,TGTGCCAGCAGCCTTAGCGGGAGTGGCTACAATGAGCAGTTCTTC,CASSLSGSGYNEQFF
TRBJ2-5,-,-,TRBV5-8,TGTGCCAGCAGCTTGGGGGGCTCTACGGATGGGGAGACCCAGTACTTC,CASSLGGSTDGETQYF
TRBJ2-1,-,-,TRBV6-1,TGTGCCATCTCAGCGGAGCAGTTCTTC,CAISAEQFF
TRBJ2-1,-,-,TRBV7-9,TGTGCCAGCAGCCCGCAAGATGAGCAGTTCTTC,CASSPQDEQFF
TRBJ1-2,-,-,TRBV6-5,TGTGCCAGCAGTCAGGACGGTAGGGCAGCGGATGGCTACACCTTC,CASSQDGRAADGYTF
TRBJ2-1,-,TRBD1,TRBV29-1,TGCAGCGTTGAGCCAAGACAGGGGGGATACTACAATGAGCAGTTCTTC,CSVEPRQGGYYNEQFF
TRBJ1-5,-,-,TRBV2,TGTGCCAGCAGTGTAAGTCCCGGGGGCAATCAGCCCCAGCATTTT,CASSVSPGGNQPQHF
TRBJ2-1,-,-,TRBV7-2,TGTGCCAGCAGCTCCCGAGGCTGGAATGAGCAGTTCTTC,CASSSRGWNEQFF
TRBJ2-4,-,-,TRBV14,TGTGCCAGCAGCCCCCAGGAGGGGGTCAAAAACATTCAGTACTTC,CASSPQEGVKNIQYF
TRBJ2-2,-,TRBD2,TRBV29-1,TGCAGCGTTGGAGGCGGGAGGCTCGGGGAGCTGTTTTTT,CSVGGGRLGELFF
TRBJ1-1,-,TRBD1,TRBV7-8,TGTGCCAGCAGCTTGGGGAACAGGGGACGAGAGAACACTGAAGCTTTCTTT,CASSLGNRGRENTEAFF
TRBJ2-3,once,TRBD1,TRBV7-9,TGTGCCAGCAGCGAAAACACAGGGGGGCGCACAGATACGCAGTATTTT,CASSENTGGRTDTQYF
TRBJ1-5,-,-,TRBV19,TGTGCCAGTTTACAGCATTTTTATAGCAATCAGCCCCAGCATTTT,CASLQHFYSNQPQHF
TRBJ2-5,-,-,TRBV7-9,TGTGCCAGCGCTTCGAAAGGGGGGGAGACCCAGTACTTC,CASASKGGETQYF
TRBJ1-1,-,-,TRBV29-1,TGCAGCGTTGAGTGGGCAGGAGACTTGGTATTT,CSVEWAGDLVF
TRBJ1-2,-,TRBD1,TRBV7-2,TGTGCCAGCAGCTTACCCGGGACAGCAGCTAACTATGGCTACACCTTC,CASSLPGTAANYGYTF